This T cell receptor beta chain was identified in a study of response to subunit inactivated influenza vaccine (dated by TCRdb to between 2017 and 2018). Looking at the study overall: To follow how T cells responded to a trivalent subunit inactivated influenza vaccine, the researchers relied on deep quantitative profiling of the T cell receptor repertoire.

The CDR3 runs 15 residues from the cysteine to the phenylalanine. Solely the CDR3 DNA is kept, with 45 bases framed from the first base. The germline V gene specifies SQVTM as CDR1 and ANQGSEA as CDR2. Here V drops 4 bases and J drops 1 base, and the junction holds 5 bases not matched to any gene. Study-level results and caveats: The authors proposed that each seasonal influenza vaccination may bring in only a limited number of new T cells.

The receptor library was made with RT-PCR. TCRdb lists the instrument as Illumina HiSeq 2500. TCRdb passed the public sequencing reads through fastp at Q25 and MiXCR, retaining productive beta sequences. Rows with a matching CDR3 protein are joined into one entry that keeps the most common DNA and genes. This sample has 500,000 to 600,000 distinct CDR3 sequences in its table, and approximately 10% of those were observed once. The ten largest clonotypes hold about 9.4% of the sample. Worth noting for this clonotype: Its antigen has not been determined. The record has no base qualities; no much larger clone is one base away.

The sequence derives from a man aged 50 to 59 who received an inactivated influenza vaccine. Donor details come from another sample of the same person, matched by shared clones. Here the sequenced sample was PBMCs from blood, taken on the day of vaccination. This chain joins TRBV29-1 to TRBJ2-3, with 10 bases matching TRBD2. This receptor has the CDR3 CSVGAGGPGTDTQYF. Here is the DNA: TGCAGCGTTGGAGCGGGAGGGCCCGGCACAGATACGCAGTATTTT.